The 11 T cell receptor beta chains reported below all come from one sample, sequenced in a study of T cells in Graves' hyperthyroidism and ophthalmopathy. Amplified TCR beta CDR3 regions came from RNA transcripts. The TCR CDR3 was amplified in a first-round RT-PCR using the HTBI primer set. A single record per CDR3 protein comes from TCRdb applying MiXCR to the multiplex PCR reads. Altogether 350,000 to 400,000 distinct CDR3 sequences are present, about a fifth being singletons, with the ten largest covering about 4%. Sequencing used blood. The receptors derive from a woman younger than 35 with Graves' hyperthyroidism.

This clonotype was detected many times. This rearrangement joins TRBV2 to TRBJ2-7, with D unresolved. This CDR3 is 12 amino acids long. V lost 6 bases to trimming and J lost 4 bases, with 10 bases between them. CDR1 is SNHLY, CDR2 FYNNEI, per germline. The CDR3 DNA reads TGTGCCAGCAGGGGGATCTTTTACGAGCAGTACTTC. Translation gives CASRGIFYEQYF.

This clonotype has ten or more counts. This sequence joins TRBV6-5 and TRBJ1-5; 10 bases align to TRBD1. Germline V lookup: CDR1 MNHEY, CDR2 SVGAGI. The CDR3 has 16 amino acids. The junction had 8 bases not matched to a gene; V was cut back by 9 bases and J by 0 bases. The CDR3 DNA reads TGTGCCAGTGCCCGGACAGGGGGACATAGCAATCAGCCCCAGCATTTT. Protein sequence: CASARTGGHSNQPQHF.

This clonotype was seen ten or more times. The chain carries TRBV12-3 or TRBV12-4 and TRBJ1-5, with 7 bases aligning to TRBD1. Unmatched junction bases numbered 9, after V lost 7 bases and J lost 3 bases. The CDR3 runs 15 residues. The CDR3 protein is CASTWRGQSNQPQHF. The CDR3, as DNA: TGTGCCAGCACCTGGAGGGGACAGTCCAATCAGCCCCAGCATTTT.

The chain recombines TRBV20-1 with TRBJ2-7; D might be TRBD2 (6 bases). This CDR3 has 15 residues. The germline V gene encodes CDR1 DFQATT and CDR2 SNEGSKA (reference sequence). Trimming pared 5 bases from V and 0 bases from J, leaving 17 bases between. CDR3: CSARPLGGISYEQYF. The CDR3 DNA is TGCAGTGCTCGCCCCCTGGGGGGTATCTCCTACGAGCAGTACTTC.

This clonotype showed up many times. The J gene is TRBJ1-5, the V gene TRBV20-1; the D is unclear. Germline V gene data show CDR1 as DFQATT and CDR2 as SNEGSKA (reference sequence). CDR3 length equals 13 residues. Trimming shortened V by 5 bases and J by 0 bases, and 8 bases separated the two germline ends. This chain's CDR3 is CSASTASNQPQHF. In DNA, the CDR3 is TGCAGTGCTTCCACGGCTAGCAATCAGCCCCAGCATTTT.

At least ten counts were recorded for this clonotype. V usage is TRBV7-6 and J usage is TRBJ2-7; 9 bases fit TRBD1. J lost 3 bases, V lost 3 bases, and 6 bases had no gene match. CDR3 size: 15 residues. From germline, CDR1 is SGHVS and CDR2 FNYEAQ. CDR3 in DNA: TGTGCCAGCAGCTTTTTAGGGACAGGGTACTACGAGCAGTACTTC. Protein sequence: CASSFLGTGYYEQYF.

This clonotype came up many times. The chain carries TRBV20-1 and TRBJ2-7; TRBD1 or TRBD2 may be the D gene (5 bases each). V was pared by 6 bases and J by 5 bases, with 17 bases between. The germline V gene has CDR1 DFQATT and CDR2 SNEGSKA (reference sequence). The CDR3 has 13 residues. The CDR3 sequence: CSASDGAGHEQYF. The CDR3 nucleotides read TGCAGTGCCTCCGACGGGGCAGGCCACGAGCAGTACTTC.

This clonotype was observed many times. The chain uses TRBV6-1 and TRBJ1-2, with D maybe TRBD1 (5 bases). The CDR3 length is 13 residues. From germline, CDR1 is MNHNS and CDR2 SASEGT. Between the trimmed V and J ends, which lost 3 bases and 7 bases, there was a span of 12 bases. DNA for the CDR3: TGTGCCAGCAGTGATCGGGGGGTCGGTGGCTACACCTTC. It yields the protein CASSDRGVGGYTF.

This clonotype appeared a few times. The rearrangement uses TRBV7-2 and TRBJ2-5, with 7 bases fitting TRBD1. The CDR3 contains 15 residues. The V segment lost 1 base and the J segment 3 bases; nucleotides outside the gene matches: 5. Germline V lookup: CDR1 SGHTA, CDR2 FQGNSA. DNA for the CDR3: TGTGCCAGCAGCTTAGGAAGGGGGCGCGAAGAGACCCAGTACTTC. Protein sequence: CASSLGRGREETQYF.

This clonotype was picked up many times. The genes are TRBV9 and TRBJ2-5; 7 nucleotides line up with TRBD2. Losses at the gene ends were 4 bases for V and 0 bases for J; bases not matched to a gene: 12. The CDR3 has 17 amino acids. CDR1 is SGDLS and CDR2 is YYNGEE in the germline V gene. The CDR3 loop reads CASSPRSGTTNQETQYF. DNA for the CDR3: TGTGCCAGCAGCCCGAGATCCGGGACTACGAACCAAGAGACCCAGTACTTC.

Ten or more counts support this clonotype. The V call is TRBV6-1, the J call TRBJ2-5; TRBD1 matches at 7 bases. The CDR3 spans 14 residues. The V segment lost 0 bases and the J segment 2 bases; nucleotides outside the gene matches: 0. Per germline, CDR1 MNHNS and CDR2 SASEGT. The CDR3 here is CASSEAGQQETQYF. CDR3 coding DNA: TGTGCCAGCAGTGAAGCGGGACAGCAAGAGACCCAGTACTTC.